This TCR beta chain was identified during a study of blood T cell repertoires in COVID-19. Germline V CDR1 and CDR2: MNHEY, SVGAGI. Trimming left V 4 bases short and J 1 base short, with 4 bases between. This CDR3 contains 13 residues. TCRdb keeps only in-frame clones here, not all; method: immunoSEQ multiplex PCR. Altogether fewer than 150,000 clones are present, 70% to 90% being singletons, with the ten largest covering more than 10%. The TCR sequence derives from a human donor in a cohort sampled during active COVID-19. Sequencing was performed on peripheral blood. V and J are TRBV6-5 and TRBJ2-2; no clear D. The DNA of the CDR3 is TGTGCCAGCAGTTCTAGGAACACCGGGGAGCTGTTTTTT. Protein sequence: CASSSRNTGELFF.